These 15 T cell receptor beta chains originate from one sample sequenced in a study of blood T cell repertoires in COVID-19. Sequencing used immunoSEQ multiplex PCR; TCRdb keeps in-frame clones, though not all of them. This table holds around 300,000 clones, nearly 90% found once. Sequences were obtained from PBMCs or T cells enriched from blood (not recorded which). The receptors were sampled from a young woman with acute COVID-19.

The CDR3: CASRRQGSSYEQYF. The CDR3 DNA sequence: TGTGCCAGCAGGAGACAGGGTAGCTCCTACGAGCAGTACTTC. The chain employs TRBV5-6 and TRBJ2-7; 7 bases agree with TRBD1. Germline V CDR1 and CDR2: SGHDT, YYEEEE. With V trimmed by 5 bases and J by 0 bases, 5 bases remained unmatched. There are 14 residues in the CDR3.

The genes are TRBV2 and TRBJ2-3; D perhaps matches TRBD1 (5 bases). The CDR3 totals 16 residues. Germline CDR1 and CDR2: SNHLY and FYNNEI. The V and J ends lost 3 bases and 2 bases respectively, with 15 bases between them. The CDR3 coding sequence is TGTGCCAGCAGTGACCCCCAAGGGGCCCCCACAGATACGCAGTATTTT. Its protein is CASSDPQGAPTDTQYF. Combining the CDR3 with reference TRBV2 and TRBJ2-3 gives the whole variable domain EPEVTQTPSHQVTQMGQEVILRCVPISNHLYFYWYRQILGQKVEFLVSFYNNEISEKSEIFDDQFSVERPDGSNFTLKIRSTKLEDSAMYFCASSDPQGAPTDTQYFGPGTRLTVL.

V gene TRBV5-1 combines with J gene TRBJ2-7; 7 nucleotides agree with TRBD2. The CDR3 length is 12 residues. V gave up 5 bases and J gave up 6 bases; unmatched junction bases: 5. Germline CDR1 is SGHRS and CDR2 is YFSETQ. The CDR3 region has the DNA TGCGCCAGCAGAGTGGGGAGGGGCGAGCAGTACTTC. This gives the protein CASRVGRGEQYF.

The chain links TRBV6-1 to TRBJ2-5, with D possibly TRBD2 on 6 matching bases. The CDR3 covers 14 residues. Trimming stripped 1 base from V and 4 bases from J, with 10 bases between. Germline lookup yields CDR1 MNHNS and CDR2 SASEGT. This CDR3 is CASSEGPAGETQYF. DNA for the CDR3: TGTGCCAGCAGTGAAGGGCCAGCGGGAGAGACCCAGTACTTC.

The CDR3 bases are TGTGCCAGCAGCCCGGACACCATTAACTATGGCTACACCTTC. It encodes CASSPDTINYGYTF. The chain couples TRBV7-8 to TRBJ1-2, with a weak D call TRBD1 (5 bases). This CDR3 comprises 14 residues. Trimming took off 5 bases at V and 1 base at J, with 11 bases between the two ends. Germline lookup yields CDR1 SGHVS and CDR2 FQNEAQ.

V is TRBV28 and J is TRBJ2-5, with 11 nucleotides matching TRBD1. The ends lost 2 bases at V and 4 bases at J; junction bases unmatched: 3. The germline gives CDR1 MDHEN, CDR2 SYDVKM. CDR3 size: 15 residues. The chain's CDR3 is CASSLPGTGGETQYF. CDR3 bases: TGTGCCAGCAGTTTACCCGGGACAGGGGGAGAGACCCAGTACTTC. The entire variable domain, with the rest obtained from reference TRBV28 and TRBJ2-5, is as follows: DVKVTQSSRYLVKRTGEKVFLECVQDMDHENMFWYRQDPGLGLRLIYFSYDVKMKEKGDIPEGYSVSREKKERFSLILESASTNQTSMYLCASSLPGTGGETQYFGPGTRLLVL.

This chain connects TRBV2 to TRBJ2-6; 12 bases are a match to TRBD1. CDR3 length: 17 amino acids. CDR1 SNHLY and CDR2 FYNNEI come from the germline V gene. The V and J ends lost 6 bases and 2 bases, in that order; junction bases with no gene match: 5. CDR3 bases: TGTGCCAGCAGGCCCGGGACAGGGGGCGCTGGGGCCAACGTCCTGACTTTC. Encoded protein: CASRPGTGGAGANVLTF.

This chain connects TRBV11-3 to TRBJ2-1; 7 bases line up with TRBD2. CDR1 is SGHNT and CDR2 is YENEEA in the germline V gene. The CDR3 runs to 15 residues. Trimming took 5 bases from V and 7 from J; bases not matched to a gene: 11. CDR3 coding DNA: TGTGCCAGCAGCATAGGGTCTAGCGGTCCGAATGAGCAGTTCTTC. Translated: CASSIGSSGPNEQFF.

The V call is TRBV30, the J call TRBJ1-5, with 10 bases lining up with TRBD1. The CDR3 covers 14 residues. V trimming: 0 bases; J trimming: 5 bases; junction bases outside the gene matches: 1. Germline CDR1 reads GTSNPN; CDR2 reads SVGIG (reference sequence). DNA for the CDR3: TGTGCCTGGAGTGTCGGACAGGGGGATCAGCCCCAGCATTTT. As protein: CAWSVGQGDQPQHF.

The chain is built from TRBV27 and TRBJ1-3, with a tentative D call TRBD1 (6 bases). CDR3 length equals 16 residues. From germline, CDR1 is MNHEY and CDR2 SMNVEV (reference sequence). The V end lost 2 bases, the J end lost 1 base, and 12 bases lay between the germline ends. The CDR3 sequence is CASSLNEDSSGNTIYF. CDR3 sequence (DNA): TGTGCCAGCAGTTTAAACGAGGACAGTTCTGGAAACACCATATATTTT.

The chain has TRBV27 and TRBJ2-7; 15 nucleotides match TRBD2. Germline assignment: CDR1 MNHEY and CDR2 SMNVEV (reference sequence). The CDR3 consists of 19 residues. V trimming: 0 bases; J trimming: 2 bases; junction bases outside the gene matches: 8. CDR3 residues: CASSLSGGLAGGGAYEQYF. The CDR3 coding sequence is TGTGCCAGCAGTTTATCGGGGGGACTAGCGGGAGGAGGGGCCTACGAGCAGTACTTC.

The V and J genes are TRBV7-2 and TRBJ2-7; 9 bases fit TRBD1. The CDR3 sequence is 15 residues long. Germline loops: CDR1 SGHTA, CDR2 FQGNSA. J was trimmed by 3 bases and V by 5 bases; bases with no gene match: 8. This chain's CDR3 is CASSPRQGGNYEQYF. The CDR3 nucleotides read TGTGCCAGCAGCCCACGACAGGGGGGGAACTACGAGCAGTACTTC.

This chain uses TRBV7-9 with TRBJ1-5; possible D gene TRBD1, 6 bases. V dropped 7 bases and J dropped 7 bases, with 14 bases sitting between them. Germline CDR1 is SEHNR and CDR2 is FQNEAQ (reference sequence). The CDR3 sequence is 13 residues long. The CDR3 DNA reads TGTGCCAGCACCGACAGGATAGACCAGCCCCAGCATTTT. It specifies CASTDRIDQPQHF.

CDR3 region: CASSLGPRREQYF. The CDR3 DNA follows: TGTGCCAGCAGTTTAGGCCCCCGGAGGGAGCAGTACTTC. The chain joins TRBV28 to TRBJ2-7; D is perhaps TRBD2 (5 bases). Germline V gives CDR1 MDHEN, CDR2 SYDVKM. V was clipped by 2 bases and J by 7 bases, with 12 bases between them. The CDR3 covers 13 residues.

This clone occurred once. The chain recombines TRBV18 with TRBJ2-6; TRBD1 might be the D (6 bases). This CDR3 spans 17 amino acids. Trimming cost V 3 bases and J 0 bases, with 12 bases left between them. Looked up from germline, CDR1 is KGHSH and CDR2 is LQKENI. The CDR3 nucleotides are TGTGCCAGCTCACCCCAACAGGGAAACTCTGGGGCCAACGTCCTGACTTTC. Protein: CASSPQQGNSGANVLTF.